Presented here are 24 T cell receptor beta chains from one specimen sequenced in a study of OX40 agonist ivuxolimab in advanced cancers. The library relied on the immunoSEQ multiplex PCR assay. TCRdb provides this immuneACCESS table in a form limited to in-frame rearrangements. Some clones are lacking; in checked studies, under half of them reflect an unresolved V gene, and why the rest are absent is not known. This sample comprises around 86,000 clones, roughly 91% of them detected only once. The ten most abundant clones make up roughly an eighth of the sample. The source was CD4+ or CD8+ T cells sorted from blood, collected in a trial of the OX40 agonist ivuxolimab. These receptors all stem from an adult with an advanced solid tumor such as melanoma, head and neck, liver or kidney cancer.

The chain joins TRBV7-8 to TRBJ1-1, with D unresolved. Looked up from germline, CDR1 is SGHVS and CDR2 is FQNEAQ. V lost 1 base, J lost 2 bases, and 14 bases lay in between. This CDR3 is built from 16 residues. The CDR3 loop is CASSLEAARGNTEAFF. CDR3 DNA: TGTGCCAGCAGCTTAGAGGCGGCGCGGGGAAACACTGAAGCTTTCTTT.

CDR3 nucleotide sequence: TGTGCCAGAAGCAAAGCGGGGACTAGCGTCCATGAGCAGTTCTTC. Translating gives CARSKAGTSVHEQFF. V gene TRBV7-5 combines with J gene TRBJ2-1; the D segment call TRBD2 is taken from the table without a DNA check. TRBV7-5 corresponds to a pseudogene. The CDR3 has 15 amino acids.

V gene TRBV6-6 combines with J gene TRBJ1-3; 7 nucleotides match TRBD1. The CDR3 sequence is 15 residues long. Per germline, CDR1 MNHNY and CDR2 SVGAGI (reference sequence). The V and J ends lost 6 bases and 0 bases, in that order; junction bases with no gene match: 5. The CDR3 loop reads CASSQGGTSGNTIYF. The CDR3 DNA reads TGTGCCAGCAGCCAGGGGGGCACCTCTGGAAACACCATATATTTT.

The rearrangement joins TRBV4-1 to TRBJ2-1; perhaps D is TRBD1 or TRBD2 (5 bases each). The CDR3 consists of 13 residues. The germline V gene has CDR1 MGHRA and CDR2 YSYEKL. The V end was cut by 1 base, the J end by 15 bases, with 16 bases between. CDR3 coding DNA: TGCGCCAGCAGCCAAGTCTGGGACCAAACGAGGTTCTTC. As protein: CASSQVWDQTRFF.

The V gene is TRBV5-6, the J gene TRBJ2-3; 12 bases are shared with TRBD2. Trimming at V came to 0 bases and at J to 7 bases, leaving 6 bases not matched to a gene. In germline, CDR1 is SGHDT, CDR2 YYEEEE. This CDR3 is built from 16 residues. The CDR3 here is CASSLAHLAGGYTQYF. Written as DNA, the CDR3 is TGTGCCAGCAGCTTGGCTCATCTAGCGGGAGGGTATACGCAGTATTTT.

The V call is TRBV7-8, the J call TRBJ2-7; D is possibly TRBD1 or TRBD2 (5 bases each). Germline CDR1 reads SGHVS; CDR2 reads FQNEAQ. This CDR3 contains 14 residues. V lost 4 bases, J lost 4 bases, and 14 bases lay in between. The CDR3 reads CASSSLDGGYEQYF. The DNA of the CDR3 is TGTGCCAGCAGCTCCCTCGATGGGGGTTACGAGCAGTACTTC. Based on the CDR3 plus reference TRBV7-8 and TRBJ2-7, the full variable domain is GAGVSQSPRYKVAKRGQDVALRCDPISGHVSLFWYQQALGQGPEFLTYFQNEAQLDKSGLPSDRFFAERPEGSVSTLKIQRTQQEDSAVYLCASSSLDGGYEQYFGPGTRLTVT.

This clone was recorded a few times. The CDR3 loop reads CASSYSANTEAFF. CDR3 nucleotides: TGTGCCAGCAGTTACTCGGCGAACACTGAAGCTTTCTTT. This chain joins TRBV6-5 and TRBJ1-1; no clear D gene. Per germline, CDR1 MNHEY and CDR2 SVGAGI. The length of the CDR3 is 13 residues. V was clipped by 0 bases and J by 1 base, with 3 bases between them.

This chain connects TRBV7-9 to TRBJ1-3, with 8 bases that match TRBD1. There are 19 residues in the CDR3. The V segment lost 5 bases and the J segment 0 bases; nucleotides outside the gene matches: 15. Germline V gives CDR1 SEHNR, CDR2 FQNEAQ (reference sequence). In DNA, the CDR3 is TGTGCCAGCAGCCTAAACCGGGACAGGCCTCAACGCTCTGGAAACACCATATATTTT. This encodes CASSLNRDRPQRSGNTIYF.

The rearrangement joins TRBV5-6 to TRBJ1-2; weak D call: TRBD1 (5 bases). Per the germline V gene, CDR1 is SGHDT and CDR2 is YYEEEE. The V and J ends lost 0 bases and 4 bases respectively, with 10 bases between them. This CDR3 spans 14 amino acids. Here the CDR3 DNA reads TGTGCCAGCAGCTTGGGGGGCTGGGGCTATGGCTACACCTTC. Encoded protein: CASSLGGWGYGYTF.

This chain links TRBV19 with TRBJ2-7; weak D call: TRBD1 (5 bases). The CDR3 covers 15 residues. The ends were cut back, 1 base at V and 2 bases at J, with 12 bases in the middle. Germline CDR1 is LNHDA and CDR2 is SQIVND (reference sequence). The CDR3 nucleotides read TGTGCCAGTAGTATAGTCTCGCCAGGGCCCTACGAGCAGTACTTC. Amino acids: CASSIVSPGPYEQYF.

V gene TRBV28 combines with J gene TRBJ1-1; 8 bases match TRBD1. V trimming: 8 bases; J trimming: 7 bases; junction bases outside the gene matches: 6. Germline CDR1 and CDR2: MDHEN and SYDVKM. The CDR3 extends over 12 amino acids. The CDR3 DNA follows: TGTGCCAGCGACAGGGGATCGGGTGAAGCTTTCTTT. The encoded protein is CASDRGSGEAFF.

The rearrangement uses TRBV15 and TRBJ1-1; no reliable D call. Trimming stripped 5 bases from V and 2 bases from J, with 18 bases between. Germline CDR1 is LNHNV and CDR2 is YYDKDF (reference sequence). The CDR3 has 16 residues. The CDR3: CATSPTGVGANTEAFF. CDR3 DNA: TGTGCCACCAGCCCCACGGGAGTCGGCGCCAACACTGAAGCTTTCTTT.

The chain combines TRBV27 with TRBJ2-3; TRBD2 aligns across 11 bases. After removal of 5 bases from V and 6 bases from J, the junction contained 10 bases not matched to a gene. From germline, CDR1 is MNHEY and CDR2 SMNVEV (reference sequence). The CDR3 is 16 residues long. CDR3 loop: CASSVPLAGGYDTQYF. The CDR3, as DNA: TGTGCCAGCAGTGTACCTCTAGCGGGAGGATATGATACGCAGTATTTT.

This clone was seen a few times. The chain employs TRBV9 and TRBJ2-1; 8 positions match TRBD1. The germline gives CDR1 SGDLS, CDR2 YYNGEE. The CDR3 sequence is 14 residues long. The junction had 4 bases not matched to a gene; V was cut back by 3 bases and J by 5 bases. The CDR3 loop is CASSGLTGDNEQFF. Here the CDR3 DNA reads TGTGCCAGCAGCGGCCTGACAGGGGACAATGAGCAGTTCTTC.

This rearrangement joins TRBV14 to TRBJ1-2; no reliable D call. Trimming cost V 3 bases and J 5 bases, with 10 bases left between them. CDR1 is SGHDN and CDR2 is FVKESK in the germline V gene. The CDR3 sequence is 13 residues long. CDR3 nucleotides: TGTGCCAGCAGCCAGAGTAGCCGGTATGGCTACACCTTC. Protein sequence: CASSQSSRYGYTF.

This sequence joins TRBV7-9 and TRBJ2-1, with 9 bases aligning to TRBD2. The J segment lost 4 bases and the V segment lost 3 bases, leaving 4 bases of the junction unmatched. From germline, CDR1 is SEHNR and CDR2 FQNEAQ (reference sequence). The CDR3 totals 15 residues. This CDR3 reads CASSLGLAGYNEQFF. CDR3 DNA sequence: TGTGCCAGCAGCTTGGGGCTAGCGGGATACAATGAGCAGTTCTTC.

This clone was recorded once. The genes are TRBV28 and TRBJ2-7; D gene ambiguous. Germline V lookup: CDR1 MDHEN, CDR2 SYDVKM. The CDR3 runs to 13 residues. Trimming removed 2 bases at V and 4 bases at J, with 9 bases between. CDR3 amino acids: CASSLASLYEQYF. CDR3 bases: TGTGCCAGCAGTTTAGCCAGCTTATACGAGCAGTACTTC. Combining the CDR3 with reference TRBV28 and TRBJ2-7 gives the whole variable domain DVKVTQSSRYLVKRTGEKVFLECVQDMDHENMFWYRQDPGLGLRLIYFSYDVKMKEKGDIPEGYSVSREKKERFSLILESASTNQTSMYLCASSLASLYEQYFGPGTRLTVT.

This sequence joins TRBV5-6 and TRBJ2-3; tentative D call: TRBD1 (5 bases). The CDR3 extends over 14 amino acids. CDR1 is SGHDT, CDR2 YYEEEE, per germline. V was shortened by 1 base and J by 8 bases, with 14 bases between the two germline ends. CDR3 protein: CASSLFTGRRTQYF. As DNA, the CDR3 is TGTGCCAGCAGCTTGTTTACAGGCAGGCGTACGCAGTATTTT.

The chain employs TRBV30 and TRBJ2-3, with D unclear. V shed 5 bases and J shed 3 bases, with 6 bases lying between them. CDR3 length equals 11 residues. Germline CDR1 is GTSNPN and CDR2 is SVGIG (reference sequence). Here the CDR3 DNA reads TGTGCCTGGGACGAGACAGATACGCAGTATTTT. Amino acids: CAWDETDTQYF.

The V gene is TRBV28, the J gene TRBJ2-5; D perhaps matches TRBD2 (5 bases). The DNA end is more similar to TRBJ2-7, so the J call may be wrong. In germline, CDR1 is MDHEN, CDR2 SYDVKM. The CDR3 has 14 residues. DNA of the CDR3: TGTGCCAGCAGTGCCACGGGAAGTGGTTACGAGCAGTACTTC. This translates into CASSATGSGYEQYF.

This clone has only a few counts. The chain carries TRBV10-3 and TRBJ1-5, with TRBD1 matching over 7 bases. Trimming cost V 4 bases and J 5 bases; bases outside gene matches: 5. This CDR3 is 14 amino acids long. The germline V gene encodes CDR1 ENHRY and CDR2 SYGVKD. CDR3 bases: TGTGCCATCAGTGGAGGGACAGCAGATCAGCCCCAGCATTTT. It yields the protein CAISGGTADQPQHF.

This chain joins TRBV19 and TRBJ1-2; tentative D call: TRBD1 (6 bases). The length of the CDR3 is 13 residues. V lost 3 bases to trimming and J lost 4 bases, with 9 bases between them. The V gene's germline CDR1 is LNHDA and CDR2 SQIVND (reference sequence). The CDR3 is CASSMGGVYGYTF. The CDR3 nucleotides read TGTGCCAGTAGTATGGGGGGCGTCTATGGCTACACCTTC.

This chain connects TRBV4-1 to TRBJ2-3, with D maybe TRBD1 (6 bases). Germline-derived CDR1 and CDR2 are MGHRA and YSYEKL. V shed 1 base and J shed 0 bases, with 8 bases lying between them. This CDR3 is 15 amino acids long. As DNA, the CDR3 is TGCGCCAGCAGCCAAGGGGACATAAGCACAGATACGCAGTATTTT. Protein sequence: CASSQGDISTDTQYF.

The chain couples TRBV6-5 to TRBJ2-1; 7 bases are a match to TRBD2. CDR1 is MNHEY, CDR2 SVGAGI, per germline. V was pared by 5 bases and J by 4 bases, with 8 bases of the junction left unmatched. This CDR3 spans 15 amino acids. The CDR3 spells CASSHSGSTYNEQFF. The CDR3 coding sequence is TGTGCCAGCAGTCATAGCGGGTCGACATACAATGAGCAGTTCTTC.